This TCR beta chain comes out of a study of cytomegalovirus exposure and HLA in healthy donors. General study findings and limits: Some public TCRs appeared in many individuals, while most sequences were rare.

The PCR contained 60 Vbeta and 13 Jbeta primers. TCRdb's copy holds only in-frame clones and misses some; the assay was immunoSEQ multiplex PCR. Of under 130,000 clones in the sample, roughly 12% are singletons; the top ten hold about 16%. Only a few counts were recorded for this clone. What it binds is not known. Germline V gene lookup returns CDR1 SNHLY and CDR2 FYNNEI. The CDR3 contains 15 residues. V lost 1 base to trimming and J lost 2 bases, with 10 bases between them. V is TRBV2 and J is TRBJ2-3; the D is unclear. Material: PBMCs. This TCR was sampled from a man aged 40-50 years in good health and CMV-seropositive. The CDR3 protein is CASSEGLPDTDTQYF. CDR3 nucleotides: TGTGCCAGCAGTGAAGGGCTTCCAGACACAGATACGCAGTATTTT.